What follows are 13 T cell receptor beta chains derived from one specimen sequenced in a study of tumor and adjacent non-tumor tissue in lung cancer. RNA was extracted from bulk tissue without any cell sorting. TCRbeta libraries were built with three rounds of nested PCR, modified from ARM-PCR. TCRdb ran MiXCR on the multiplex PCR reads and lists one entry per CDR3 protein. The sample has tens of thousands of distinct CDR3 sequences; 60% to 80% are singletons. Sequencing used lung tumor tissue. The receptor set was obtained from a woman in her forties or fifties with non-small cell lung cancer.

In the case of this clonotype: A much larger clone sits a single nucleotide away, making a read error possible. V usage is TRBV5-1 and J usage is TRBJ2-3; no firm D call. The CDR3 runs to 13 residues. Germline loops: CDR1 SGHRS, CDR2 YFSETQ. V was trimmed by 4 bases and J by 1 base, leaving 7 bases between them. This chain's CDR3 is CASSSWGTDTQYF. In DNA, the CDR3 is TGCGCCAGCAGCAGCTGGGGCACAGATACGCAGTATTTT.

This clonotype was seen more than once but under ten times. V is TRBV6-1 and J is TRBJ2-1; 9 bases are a match to TRBD2. Germline assignment: CDR1 MNHNS and CDR2 SASEGT. The ends lost 3 bases at V and 10 bases at J; junction bases unmatched: 10. CDR3 length equals 15 residues. The CDR3 DNA reads TGTGCCAGCAGTGATGGTAGCGGGAGAGTCGACGAGCAGTTCTTC. It translates to CASSDGSGRVDEQFF.

In the case of this clonotype: The junction departs from germline at one end; a sequencing error may be responsible. The chain couples TRBV12-3 or TRBV12-4 to TRBJ1-4; D is unclear. The CDR3 consists of 14 residues. The CDR3 bases are TGTGCCAGCTGCACTCAACGGGGTTTTGAAGAACTGTTTTTT. Translation: CASCTQRGFEELFF.

A remark on this clonotype: One end of the junction varies from germline; a read error may be responsible. This chain links TRBV4-1 with TRBJ1-4; 7 bases match TRBD1. The CDR3 is 15 residues long. The germline CDR1 and CDR2 sequences are MGHRA and YSYEKL. The CDR3 DNA reads as TGCGCCAGCACCCAAGCTAGGACAGGCGGTGAAAAACTGTTATTT. Its translation: CASTQARTGGEKLLF.

Regarding this clonotype: This clone may be a read error of a much larger clone one base away. The chain recombines TRBV28 with TRBJ2-1, with 7 nucleotides matching TRBD2. CDR1 is MDHEN, CDR2 SYDVKM, per germline. This CDR3 region has 15 residues. DNA of the CDR3: TGTGCCATCAGTCCAATGGGGGGGGGAGGCCATGAGCAGTTCTTC. It yields the protein CAISPMGGGGHEQFF.

Note on this clonotype: A read error may produce the germline difference seen at one junction end. The gene calls are TRBV6-5 and TRBJ1-4; TRBD1 aligns across 7 bases. The CDR3 loop spans 15 amino acids. The germline gives CDR1 MNHEY, CDR2 SVGAGI. CDR3 in amino acids: CVSSYTGSGQEKLFF. Here the CDR3 DNA reads TGTGTCAGCAGTTACACCGGGTCGGGACAGGAAAAACTGTTTTTT.

Within the sample, this clonotype is medium-sized (0.01 to 0.1%). The rearrangement links TRBV4-2 to TRBJ2-1, with D possibly called TRBD1 or TRBD2 (5 bases each). Germline-derived CDR1 and CDR2 are LGHNA and YNFKEQ. V shed 0 bases and J shed 4 bases, with 16 bases lying between them. This CDR3 is built from 17 residues. This CDR3 reads CASSQDFGTTLYNEQFF. CDR3 DNA sequence: TGTGCCAGCAGCCAAGATTTTGGGACCACCCTTTACAATGAGCAGTTCTTC.

Regarding this clonotype: The junction shows a germline mismatch at one end, possibly a read error. J is TRBJ2-5 and V is TRBV7-9; no clear D gene. The germline V gene encodes CDR1 SEHNR and CDR2 FQNEAQ (reference sequence). This CDR3 comprises 15 residues. The CDR3 nucleotides read TGTGGCAGCAGCTTGTCTCCTAGGGCCCCGGAGACCCAGTACTTC. Protein: CGSSLSPRAPETQYF.

As regards this clonotype: The junction shows a germline mismatch at one end, possibly a read error. This sequence joins TRBV11-2 and TRBJ2-7; D tentatively fits TRBD1 or TRBD2 (5 bases each). CDR1 and CDR2 (germline): SGHAT, FQNNGV. The CDR3 length is 15 residues. CDR3 DNA sequence: TGTACCAGTAGTTCCACGTCCCTAGAGGGACGGGAGCAGTACTTC. As protein: CTSSSTSLEGREQYF.

To note about this clonotype: The junction departs from germline at one end; a sequencing error may be responsible. This rearrangement joins TRBV7-9 to TRBJ2-7; D uncertain. CDR3 length equals 13 residues. The germline V gene encodes CDR1 SEHNR and CDR2 FQNEAQ (reference sequence). The CDR3 here is CASTKGWRYEQYF. The CDR3 nucleotides are TGTGCCAGCACAAAAGGATGGCGCTACGAGCAATACTTC.

CDR3 residues: CSGGHRGYDTQYF. The CDR3 DNA reads TGCAGTGGAGGGCACAGGGGGTACGATACGCAGTATTTT. V and J are TRBV20-1 and TRBJ2-3; 8 bases line up with TRBD1. The CDR3 is 13 residues long. The germline V gene encodes CDR1 DFQATT and CDR2 SNEGSKA (reference sequence). The V and J ends lost 7 bases and 6 bases, in that order; junction bases with no gene match: 9.

This clonotype has a count of ten or more. The chain joins TRBV28 to TRBJ1-5; D call uncertain. In germline, CDR1 is MDHEN, CDR2 SYDVKM. V was shortened by 6 bases and J by 4 bases, with 7 bases between the two germline ends. CDR3 length equals 12 residues. CDR3 coding DNA: TGTGCCAGCAGGCTAACTAATCAGCCCCAGCATTTT. It is translated as CASRLTNQPQHF.

This chain joins TRBV5-1 and TRBJ2-7; TRBD1 matches at 7 bases. Germline V gives CDR1 SGHRS, CDR2 YFSETQ. This CDR3 is built from 15 residues. Losses at the gene ends were 2 bases for V and 6 bases for J; bases not matched to a gene: 11. The CDR3 region has the DNA TGCGCCAGCAGCTTCAGCCGGACAGGTCTTTGCGAGCAGTACTTC. This gives the protein CASSFSRTGLCEQYF.